The 29 T cell receptor beta chains listed next were all sequenced from one sample in a study of neurological immune-mediated disorders. One entry per CDR3 protein, called by TCRdb with MiXCR from the 5' RACE reads. There are around 130,000 distinct CDR3 sequences in the sample; roughly 3.2% occur only once, and 1% to 1.5% lies in the top ten. The sample consisted of PBMCs. These receptors were obtained from a woman in her 30s with multiple sclerosis.

This clonotype came up a few times. This sequence may be a read error, since a much larger clone differs from it by one base. This chain joins TRBV7-2 and TRBJ2-7, with TRBD1 identical over 9 bases. This CDR3 has 14 residues. Germline CDR1 is SGHTA and CDR2 is FQGNSA. V lost 2 bases, J lost 7 bases, and 6 bases stayed unmatched. This chain's CDR3 is CASSLTGGEKEQYF. CDR3 DNA: TGTGCCAGCAGCTTAACAGGGGGCGAAAAAGAGCAGTACTTC.

This clonotype showed up many times. The rearrangement joins TRBV29-1 to TRBJ2-7; TRBD2 is a possible D gene (6 bases). The CDR3 consists of 13 residues. Looked up from germline, CDR1 is SQVTM and CDR2 is ANQGSEA. The V and J ends lost 6 bases and 0 bases respectively, with 12 bases between them. The DNA of the CDR3 is TGCAGCGTATGGGGGGAGTCCTCCTACGAGCAGTACTTC. This translates into CSVWGESSYEQYF.

In its sample, this clonotype was seen many times. This chain uses TRBV5-1 with TRBJ2-1; no clear D. The CDR3 runs to 18 residues. Germline V gives CDR1 SGHRS, CDR2 YFSETQ. Trimming took 4 bases from V and 4 from J, leaving 24 bases between them. The CDR3 nucleotides are TGCGCCAGCAGCGAACAACCCGGATTCCAAGACCTTTACAATGAGCAGTTCTTC. Its protein is CASSEQPGFQDLYNEQFF. The entire variable domain, with the rest obtained from reference TRBV5-1 and TRBJ2-1, is as follows: KAGVTQTPRYLIKTRGQQVTLSCSPISGHRSVSWYQQTPGQGLQFLFEYFSETQRNKGNFPGRFSGRQFSNSRSEMNVSTLELGDSALYLCASSEQPGFQDLYNEQFFGPGTRLTVL.

Many counts were recorded for this clonotype. The chain is built from TRBV5-1 and TRBJ2-7; D ambiguous. Germline values: CDR1 SGHRS, CDR2 YFSETQ. Deletions cut 4 bases from V and 6 bases from J, with 11 bases between. The length of the CDR3 is 12 residues. CDR3 sequence (DNA): TGCGCCAGCAGCCCAGGTACGACCGAGCAGTACTTC. Amino acid sequence: CASSPGTTEQYF.

This clonotype showed up many times. V is TRBV12-3 or TRBV12-4 and J is TRBJ1-2; tentatively, D is TRBD1 (5 bases). The CDR3 is 13 residues long. Trimming cost V 2 bases and J 8 bases, with 12 bases left between them. In DNA, the CDR3 is TGTGCCAGCAGTTTATGGGGGAGTGGAGGCTACACCTTC. It codes for CASSLWGSGGYTF.

This clonotype was counted many times. The genes are TRBV7-8 and TRBJ2-7; TRBD1 matches at 7 bases. This CDR3 comprises 15 residues. The germline CDR1 and CDR2 sequences are SGHVS and FQNEAQ. V lost 5 bases, J lost 0 bases, and 7 bases stayed unmatched. The CDR3 bases are TGTGCCAGCAGCCCACTGGGACAGCCCTCCTACGAGCAGTACTTC. Translating it yields CASSPLGQPSYEQYF.

This clonotype was counted many times. The chain couples TRBV20-1 to TRBJ1-1; D remains unclear. V shed 6 bases and J shed 6 bases, with 17 bases lying between them. CDR3 length equals 13 residues. Germline CDR1 is DFQATT and CDR2 is SNEGSKA (reference sequence). The CDR3 reads CSAETGKAAEAFF. DNA for the CDR3: TGCAGTGCCGAAACCGGGAAGGCGGCTGAAGCTTTCTTT.

This clonotype was counted many times. V and J are TRBV12-3 or TRBV12-4 and TRBJ1-1, with D perhaps TRBD1 (5 bases). V was pared by 6 bases and J by 5 bases, with 16 bases between. This CDR3 has 14 residues. In DNA, the CDR3 is TGTGCCAGCAGCGTTCGGGACGGGGGGACTGAAGCTTTCTTT. Protein: CASSVRDGGTEAFF.

In its sample, this clonotype was seen many times. V usage is TRBV2 and J usage is TRBJ2-7, with TRBD1 as a possible D gene (6 bases). Looked up from germline, CDR1 is SNHLY and CDR2 is FYNNEI. The CDR3 is 16 amino acids. Trimming took 8 bases from V and 5 from J, leaving 25 bases between them. The CDR3 is CASGYTPGRGTNEQYF. The CDR3 DNA sequence: TGTGCCAGCGGCTATACCCCGGGTAGGGGGACCAACGAGCAGTACTTC. The full variable domain, with the rest looked up from reference TRBV2 and TRBJ2-7, is EPEVTQTPSHQVTQMGQEVILRCVPISNHLYFYWYRQILGQKVEFLVSFYNNEISEKSEIFDDQFSVERPDGSNFTLKIRSTKLEDSAMYFCASGYTPGRGTNEQYFGPGTRLTVT.

This clonotype was counted a few times. The rearrangement links TRBV20-1 to TRBJ2-4; D ambiguous. The length of the CDR3 is 12 residues. Germline V gives CDR1 DFQATT, CDR2 SNEGSKA (reference sequence). V lost 2 bases, J lost 13 bases, and 15 bases lay in between. Here the CDR3 DNA reads TGCAGTGCTAGATTGGGCACTACTGACCAGTACTTC. Its translation is CSARLGTTDQYF.

There are many counts of this clonotype. This rearrangement joins TRBV6-5 to TRBJ1-1; D may be TRBD1 (6 bases). In germline, CDR1 is MNHEY, CDR2 SVGAGI. The V gene lost 3 bases and the J gene lost 11 bases, with 19 bases spanning the gap. This CDR3 contains 14 residues. DNA for the CDR3: TGTGCCAGCAGTTATACAAATACAGGGTTCGTGGCTTTCTTT. As protein: CASSYTNTGFVAFF.

This clonotype was observed many times. V gene TRBV7-2 combines with J gene TRBJ1-3; D uncertain. Trimming stripped 4 bases from V and 0 bases from J, with 10 bases between. Germline V lookup: CDR1 SGHTA, CDR2 FQGNSA. This CDR3 is built from 15 residues. This chain's CDR3 is CASSWASHSGNTIYF. The CDR3 DNA follows: TGTGCCAGCAGCTGGGCCTCACACTCTGGAAACACCATATATTTT.

In its sample, this clonotype was seen a few times. An end of the junction differs from the germline gene, which may be a read error. This rearrangement joins TRBV3-1 to TRBJ2-3; D is ambiguous. CDR1 is LGHDT, CDR2 YNNKEL, per germline (reference sequence). This CDR3 is built from 12 residues. CDR3 sequence reads: CDSSINTDTQYF. In nucleotides, the CDR3 is TGTGACAGCAGCATAAACACAGATACGCAGTATTTT.

This clonotype was detected ten times or more. This rearrangement joins TRBV11-3 to TRBJ2-3; 10 bases fit TRBD2. CDR3 length: 15 amino acids. With V trimmed by 5 bases and J by 5 bases, 7 bases remained unmatched. In germline, CDR1 is SGHNT, CDR2 YENEEA. CDR3 sequence: CASSLTSGTIDTQYF. The CDR3 region has the DNA TGTGCCAGCAGCCTTACTAGCGGGACGATAGATACGCAGTATTTT.

This clonotype showed up many times. The chain uses TRBV10-3 and TRBJ2-1; perhaps TRBD2 as D (5 bases). V was clipped by 8 bases and J by 6 bases, with 14 bases between them. CDR1 and CDR2 from the germline V gene are ENHRY and SYGVKD. The CDR3 length is 13 residues. CDR3 amino acids: CAIFTDRGNEQFF. Here the CDR3 DNA reads TGTGCCATCTTCACGGACCGGGGCAATGAGCAGTTCTTC.

This clonotype showed up many times. This chain joins TRBV12-3 or TRBV12-4 and TRBJ2-7, with TRBD1 matching over 11 bases. This CDR3 has 14 amino acids. V lost 2 bases to trimming and J lost 4 bases; unmatched junction nucleotides: 1. CDR3 amino acids: CASSLWDRGYEQYF. The CDR3 DNA is TGTGCCAGCAGTTTATGGGACAGGGGGTACGAGCAGTACTTC.

This clonotype was counted many times. The chain joins TRBV7-9 to TRBJ2-3, with 8 bases lining up with TRBD2. CDR1 and CDR2 (germline): SEHNR, FQNEAQ (reference sequence). CDR3 length: 15 amino acids. Unmatched junction bases numbered 11, after V lost 8 bases and J lost 4 bases. The CDR3, as DNA: TGTGCCAGCGCTGCTGGACTAGCATGGCCAGATACGCAGTATTTT. Translating gives CASAAGLAWPDTQYF.

Many counts were recorded for this clonotype. The CDR3 is CSVSGGSYGYTF. CDR3 nucleotide sequence: TGCAGCGTTTCAGGCGGGTCCTATGGCTACACCTTC. This chain uses TRBV29-1 with TRBJ1-2; D call uncertain. CDR3 size: 12 residues. Germline-derived CDR1 and CDR2 are SQVTM and ANQGSEA. V shed 5 bases and J shed 4 bases, with 11 bases lying between them.

This clonotype has a count of ten or more. J is TRBJ2-1 and V is TRBV29-1; 8 bases are shared with TRBD1. This CDR3 region has 11 residues. CDR1 and CDR2 (germline): SQVTM, ANQGSEA. After removal of 6 bases from V and 9 bases from J, the junction contained 4 bases not matched to a gene. In DNA, the CDR3 is TGCAGCGTCCGGACAGGGATTGAGCAGTTCTTC. This translates into CSVRTGIEQFF.

This clonotype was seen ten or more times. The chain employs TRBV5-1 and TRBJ1-1; unclear D gene. This CDR3 is built from 13 residues. In germline, CDR1 is SGHRS, CDR2 YFSETQ. V lost 5 bases and J lost 4, with 12 bases in between. CDR3 sequence: CASSIWEGTEAFF. CDR3 nucleotides: TGCGCCAGCAGTATTTGGGAGGGCACTGAAGCTTTCTTT.

The chain recombines TRBV5-6 with TRBJ1-1; D call uncertain. The CDR3 spans 15 residues. The ends were cut back, 6 bases at V and 0 bases at J, with 15 bases in the middle. Looked up from germline, CDR1 is SGHDT and CDR2 is YYEEEE. The CDR3 nucleotides are TGTGCCAGCACGAACAGAGACGTATTGAACACTGAAGCTTTCTTT. Protein product: CASTNRDVLNTEAFF. Supplemented by reference TRBV5-6 and TRBJ1-1, the full variable domain reads DAGVTQSPTHLIKTRGQQVTLRCSPKSGHDTVSWYQQALGQGPQFIFQYYEEEERQRGNFPDRFSGHQFPNYSSELNVNALLLGDSALYLCASTNRDVLNTEAFFGQGTRLTVV.

This clonotype was observed many times. The V gene is TRBV29-1, the J gene TRBJ2-1; TRBD2 agrees at 9 bases. Trimming cost V 4 bases and J 0 bases; bases outside gene matches: 7. The CDR3 covers 16 residues. Germline V CDR1 and CDR2: SQVTM, ANQGSEA. The CDR3 region is CSVVAGVRSSYNEQFF. As DNA, the CDR3 is TGCAGCGTTGTAGCGGGGGTCCGTAGCTCCTACAATGAGCAGTTCTTC.

This clonotype has a count of ten or more. V usage is TRBV5-1 and J usage is TRBJ2-4; TRBD1 aligns across 7 bases. Germline CDR1 is SGHRS and CDR2 is YFSETQ. The CDR3 covers 13 residues. The V gene end was trimmed by 2 bases and the J gene end by 5 bases; junction bases not matched to a gene: 1. CDR3 region: CASSFTGENIQYF. CDR3 DNA sequence: TGCGCCAGCAGCTTTACAGGGGAAAACATTCAGTACTTC.

Many counts were recorded for this clonotype. The V gene is TRBV3-1, the J gene TRBJ2-7; D unresolved. Germline CDR1 and CDR2: LGHDT and YNNKEL (reference sequence). Trimming stripped 1 base from V and 0 bases from J, with 7 bases between. The CDR3 has 14 residues. The CDR3 protein is CASSQGLSSYEQYF. DNA of the CDR3: TGTGCCAGCAGCCAAGGACTTAGCTCCTACGAGCAGTACTTC.

This clonotype was recorded many times. Written as DNA, the CDR3 is TGTGCCAGCAGCGTATCGCAGGGGATCGGTGGAAACACCATATATTTT. This translates into CASSVSQGIGGNTIYF. This chain connects TRBV6-6 to TRBJ1-3; weak D call: TRBD1 (6 bases). The V end lost 6 bases, the J end lost 3 bases, and 18 bases lay between the germline ends. In germline, CDR1 is MNHNY, CDR2 SVGAGI (reference sequence). CDR3 length: 16 amino acids.

This clonotype was counted many times. The chain is built from TRBV7-6 and TRBJ2-2; D is undetermined. This CDR3 has 13 residues. With 6 bases removed from V and 6 bases from J, the gap between germline ends came to 11 bases. Germline V gives CDR1 SGHVS, CDR2 FNYEAQ. CDR3 region: CASRPPGSGELFF. CDR3 in DNA: TGTGCCAGCAGGCCCCCCGGCTCCGGGGAGCTGTTTTTT. Filled out from reference TRBV7-6 and TRBJ2-2, the complete variable domain reads GAGVSQSPRYKVTKRGQDVALRCDPISGHVSLYWYRQALGQGPEFLTYFNYEAQQDKSGLPNDRFSAERPEGSISTLTIQRTEQRDSAMYRCASRPPGSGELFFGEGSRLTVL.

This clonotype came up many times. This rearrangement joins TRBV5-1 to TRBJ1-6; D is perhaps TRBD1 (5 bases). Germline CDR1 reads SGHRS; CDR2 reads YFSETQ. V lost 5 bases and J lost 6, with 18 bases in between. This CDR3 contains 16 residues. The CDR3 reads CASSLTAGQGNSPLHF. CDR3 bases: TGCGCCAGCAGTTTAACGGCGGGGCAGGGTAATTCACCCCTCCACTTT.

This clonotype was detected many times. The chain carries TRBV5-1 and TRBJ1-1, with a weak D call TRBD1 (5 bases). The CDR3 is 13 amino acids. V was cut by 4 bases and J by 4 bases, with 11 bases left in between. Germline V gives CDR1 SGHRS, CDR2 YFSETQ. The CDR3 DNA reads as TGCGCCAGCAGCCGGGAGGGGACCACTGAAGCTTTCTTT. Translation: CASSREGTTEAFF.

This clonotype was observed at least ten times. This sequence joins TRBV3-1 and TRBJ2-1; D unresolved. Trimming pared 1 base from V and 9 bases from J, leaving 10 bases between. The CDR3 covers 13 residues. Germline CDR1 and CDR2: LGHDT and YNNKEL (reference sequence). The CDR3 coding sequence is TGTGCCAGCAGCCAAGTTGGGTACGGTGAGCAGTTCTTC. Encoded protein: CASSQVGYGEQFF.